Listed below are T cell receptor beta chains from one sample, sequenced in a study of post-analysis software for immune sequencing data. TCRdb itself ran the PCR reads through MiXCR, one entry per CDR3 protein. The table includes 350,000 to 500,000 distinct CDR3 sequences, roughly 40% detected once. Sequences were obtained from blood. The source of these receptors is a girl aged 2 to 10 with multiple sclerosis. Each CDR3 is given with its conserved first and last residue. A D gene is named only where the DNA matches it firmly. Expanded clones are given a class, and other clones once, few, many or no size at all.

len,j_gene,d_gene,v_gene,abundance,CDR3nt,CDR3aa
15,TRBJ1-4,.,TRBV3-1,.,TGTGCCAGCAGCCAAGATGGGGGATTGAGGGAAAAACTGTTTTTT,CASSQDGGLREKLFF
16,TRBJ1-3,.,TRBV5-5,.,TGTGCCAGCAGCCCCGGGGAGGGCCGCTCTGGAAACACCATATATTTT,CASSPGEGRSGNTIYF
17,TRBJ2-5,.,TRBV3-1,.,TGTGCCAGCAGCCAAGAGTGGACCATAGCCGAACAAGAGACCCAGTACTTC,CASSQEWTIAEQETQYF
17,TRBJ2-6,.,TRBV7-3,many,TGTGCCAGCAGCTTAGGTGGGACGGCCTCTGGGGCCAACGTCCTGACTTTC,CASSLGGTASGANVLTF
16,TRBJ2-3,.,TRBV7-9,.,TGTGCCAGCAGCTTTGGACGCGGGGCGAACACAGATACGCAGTATTTT,CASSFGRGANTDTQYF
14,TRBJ2-7,TRBD1,TRBV20-1,few,TGCAGTGCTACCGGGACAGCCGACTCCTACGAGCAGTACTTC,CSATGTADSYEQYF
14,TRBJ2-3,.,TRBV7-9,.,TGTGCCAGCAGCTTACTTGTGTACGCAGATACGCAGTATTTT,CASSLLVYADTQYF
14,TRBJ2-7,.,TRBV5-1,few,TGCGCCAGCAGCTTGGGACAGTTCTTCTACGAGCAGTACTTC,CASSLGQFFYEQYF
13,TRBJ1-2,.,TRBV24-1,few,TGTGCCACCAGTGATACCGGGACCTATGGCTACACCTTC,CATSDTGTYGYTF
15,TRBJ2-7,TRBD2,TRBV5-1,few,TGCGCCAGCAGCTTGGCCTTGACTAGCGGGGACGAGCAGTACTTC,CASSLALTSGDEQYF
13,TRBJ2-1,.,TRBV12-3/TRBV12-4,few,TGTGCCAGCGGGGACTGGGCTCATCATGAGCAGTTCTTC,CASGDWAHHEQFF
15,TRBJ1-6,TRBD1,TRBV7-9,.,TGTGCCAGCAGCTCTGGACAGGGGGCTGATTCACCCCTCCACTTT,CASSSGQGADSPLHF
15,TRBJ2-7,TRBD2,TRBV20-1,few,TGCAGTGCTAGAGATAGCCTAGCGGGGGTTTACGAGCAGTACTTC,CSARDSLAGVYEQYF
18,TRBJ1-5,TRBD1,TRBV7-2,.,TGTGCCAGCAGCTTAACCTACCGGGACAGGGTTCTCCTGAAGCCCCAGCATTTT,CASSLTYRDRVLLKPQHF
15,TRBJ2-1,TRBD2,TRBV12-3/TRBV12-4,.,TGTGCCAGCAGTTTAGCCGGCGGGAGGGCCAATGAGCAGTTCTTC,CASSLAGGRANEQFF
13,TRBJ1-6,TRBD1,TRBV6-5,.,TGTGCCAGCAGCCTCGACAGGGGGACACCCCTCCACTTT,CASSLDRGTPLHF
12,TRBJ1-1,.,TRBV6-2/TRBV6-3,.,TGTGCCAGCAGTTACTCGGGGGGTGAAGCTTTCTTT,CASSYSGGEAFF
17,TRBJ2-3,TRBD2,TRBV6-1,few,TGTGCCAGCAAGATAGCGGGGGCCGCGGCTAGCACAGATACGCAGTATTTT,CASKIAGAAASTDTQYF
17,TRBJ2-1,TRBD2,TRBV5-1,few,TGCGCCAGCAGCTCGGGACTAGCGGGAGGGCCCAGCAATGAGCAGTTCTTC,CASSSGLAGGPSNEQFF
13,TRBJ2-5,.,TRBV7-2,.,TGTGCCAGCAGCTTAGTGCATTTGGAGACCCAGTACTTC,CASSLVHLETQYF
14,TRBJ2-1,TRBD1,TRBV7-3,.,TGTGCCAGCAGCTCCGGGACAGCGAACAATGAGCAGTTCTTC,CASSSGTANNEQFF
13,TRBJ2-5,.,TRBV5-1,.,TGCGCCAGCAGCTTGGTTATCCCCGAGACCCAGTACTTC,CASSLVIPETQYF
14,TRBJ1-2,TRBD1,TRBV5-1,.,TGCGCCAGCAGCATGGACAGGGGACAGGATGGCTACACCTTC,CASSMDRGQDGYTF
14,TRBJ2-7,.,TRBV3-1,.,TGTGCCAGCAGCCAGACAGGTTACTCCTACGAGCAGTACTTC,CASSQTGYSYEQYF
13,TRBJ2-7,.,TRBV20-1,.,TGCAGTGCCGCCGGGACAAACTCCTACGAGCAGTACTTC,CSAAGTNSYEQYF
11,TRBJ2-1,.,TRBV10-3,.,TGTGCCGCCTCAGGGGCCAATGAGCAGTTCTTC,CAASGANEQFF
11,TRBJ2-7,.,TRBV9,few,TGTGCCAGCAGCGCGGGATACGAGCAGTACTTC,CASSAGYEQYF
15,TRBJ2-7,.,TRBV7-2,.,TGTGCCAGCAGCCTGCAGGGCTTAGTGACCTACGAGCAGTACTTC,CASSLQGLVTYEQYF
13,TRBJ2-5,.,TRBV3-1,.,TGTGCCAGCAGTCCTTCCGGGACAGAGACCCAGTACTTC,CASSPSGTETQYF
13,TRBJ2-1,.,TRBV27,few,TGTGCCAGCAGTTCCAACAGGGTCCATGAGCAGTTCTTC,CASSSNRVHEQFF
14,TRBJ2-7,.,TRBV4-1,few,TGCGCCAGCAGCCAATATAGCTACTCCTACGAGCAGTACTTC,CASSQYSYSYEQYF
13,TRBJ1-2,.,TRBV12-3/TRBV12-4,.,TGTGCCAGCAGTTTATCCGGGGCCGAGGGGTACACCTTC,CASSLSGAEGYTF